A single sample is the source of the 24 T cell receptor beta chains below, sequenced in a study of cytomegalovirus exposure and HLA in healthy donors. Primers: 60 Vbeta forward and 13 Jbeta reverse. TCRdb's copy holds only in-frame clones and misses some; the assay was immunoSEQ multiplex PCR. This table has about 62,000 clones, about 90% appearing once. Sequencing was performed on PBMCs. The source is a man between 18 and 35 years old in good health and CMV-seronegative.

This clone occurred a few times. The rearrangement uses TRBV7-9 and TRBJ1-6; no clear D gene. Germline values: CDR1 SEHNR, CDR2 FQNEAQ (reference sequence). CDR3 length equals 12 residues. The V and J ends lost 5 bases and 9 bases respectively, with 8 bases between them. CDR3 DNA sequence: TGTGCCAGCAGCCCTGACTTTTCACCCCTCCACTTT. This sequence encodes CASSPDFSPLHF. The whole variable domain, remainder taken from reference TRBV7-9 and TRBJ1-6, is DTGVSQNPRHKITKRGQNVTFRCDPISEHNRLYWYRQTLGQGPEFLTYFQNEAQLEKSRLLSDRFSAERPKGSFSTLEIQRTEQGDSAMYLCASSPDFSPLHFGNGTRLTVT.

The chain has TRBV13 and TRBJ1-2, with unresolved D. The CDR3 length is 13 residues. CDR1 and CDR2 from the germline V gene are PRHDT and FYEKMQ (reference sequence). V lost 2 bases to trimming and J lost 4 bases, with 8 bases between them. CDR3 sequence: CASSLSGVYGYTF. The CDR3 bases are TGTGCCAGCAGCTTATCGGGTGTCTATGGCTACACCTTC.

The chain joins TRBV6-5 to TRBJ2-5, with a possible D match to TRBD2 (6 bases). The CDR3 runs to 14 residues. CDR1 is MNHEY, CDR2 SVGAGI, per germline. Trimming pared 2 bases from V and 0 bases from J, leaving 7 bases between. CDR3 in amino acids: CASSYGTYQETQYF. The DNA of the CDR3 is TGTGCCAGCAGTTACGGGACTTACCAAGAGACCCAGTACTTC.

The chain recombines TRBV11-2 with TRBJ1-2; weak D call: TRBD1 (6 bases). The V gene lost 4 bases and the J gene lost 8 bases, with 11 bases spanning the gap. Germline-derived CDR1 and CDR2 are SGHAT and FQNNGV. This CDR3 spans 12 amino acids. The CDR3 sequence: CASSSGQRGYTF. The CDR3 bases are TGTGCCAGCAGCTCCGGACAGAGGGGCTACACCTTC.

This chain connects TRBV2 to TRBJ2-5; TRBD2 agrees at 12 bases. The V segment lost 6 bases and the J segment 5 bases; nucleotides outside the gene matches: 7. The CDR3 spans 15 residues. Germline V gene data show CDR1 as SNHLY and CDR2 as FYNNEI. Written as DNA, the CDR3 is TGTGCCAGCAGCAGTCTAGCGGGGGGGCAGGAGACCCAGTACTTC. Translating it yields CASSSLAGGQETQYF.

This sequence joins TRBV6-5 and TRBJ1-3; perhaps TRBD1 as D (5 bases). The germline V and J ends were trimmed by 8 bases and 2 bases, with 13 bases remaining between them. This CDR3 is 14 amino acids long. The germline CDR1 and CDR2 sequences are MNHEY and SVGAGI. The CDR3 reads CASVQGSTGNTIYF. For the CDR3, the DNA is TGTGCCAGCGTCCAGGGATCGACTGGAAACACCATATATTTT.

V and J are TRBV10-3 and TRBJ2-1, with a tentative D call TRBD1 (5 bases). The V gene lost 6 bases and the J gene lost 8 bases, with 23 bases spanning the gap. The CDR3 consists of 16 residues. Germline V gene data show CDR1 as ENHRY and CDR2 as SYGVKD. The CDR3 loop is CAIRALQDTAWDEQFF. CDR3 DNA: TGTGCCATCAGAGCGTTACAGGACACAGCTTGGGATGAGCAGTTCTTC.

The V gene is TRBV2, the J gene TRBJ1-2; 11 bases line up with TRBD1. Germline CDR1 reads SNHLY; CDR2 reads FYNNEI. V trimming: 1 base; J trimming: 4 bases; junction bases outside the gene matches: 2. The CDR3 runs 15 residues. DNA for the CDR3: TGTGCCAGCAGTGAAGGGACAGGGGGCCTCTATGGCTACACCTTC. Translated, it gives CASSEGTGGLYGYTF.

The V and J genes are TRBV28 and TRBJ2-2; the D is unclear. This CDR3 has 13 amino acids. The germline V gene encodes CDR1 MDHEN and CDR2 SYDVKM. Trimming stripped 0 bases from V and 13 bases from J, with 12 bases between. This CDR3 reads CASSLWTSTGLFF. The DNA of the CDR3 is TGTGCCAGCAGTTTATGGACTTCCACGGGGCTGTTTTTT.

This rearrangement joins TRBV4-1 to TRBJ2-1, with 8 bases lining up with TRBD2. The CDR3 contains 16 residues. The V segment lost 5 bases and the J segment 10 bases; nucleotides outside the gene matches: 16. CDR1 and CDR2 (germline): MGHRA, YSYEKL. CDR3 DNA: TGCGCCAGCAGCGCACGGGGGGGGCTTGGGGCTGGAGAGCAGTTCTTC. This encodes CASSARGGLGAGEQFF.

The CDR3 DNA is TGTGCCATCAGTGCTGCGGCAGGGCTCAATGAGCAGTTCTTC. It yields the protein CAISAAAGLNEQFF. The chain has TRBV10-3 and TRBJ2-1; the D gene is possibly TRBD1 (5 bases). The germline V gene has CDR1 ENHRY and CDR2 SYGVKD. CDR3 length: 14 amino acids. The germline V and J ends were trimmed by 4 bases and 6 bases, with 13 bases remaining between them.

This clone was seen just once. The chain carries TRBV27 and TRBJ2-5; 10 bases match TRBD1. From germline, CDR1 is MNHEY and CDR2 SMNVEV (reference sequence). The CDR3 length is 14 residues. V lost 4 bases and J lost 2; bases outside the gene matches: 1. The CDR3 region is CASSWDRGQETQYF. The CDR3 coding sequence is TGTGCCAGCAGTTGGGACAGGGGTCAAGAGACCCAGTACTTC.

V is TRBV29-1 and J is TRBJ1-2, with 8 bases fitting TRBD1. Trimming at V came to 1 base and at J to 4 bases, leaving 8 bases not matched to a gene. The CDR3 runs to 15 residues. Germline assignment: CDR1 SQVTM and CDR2 ANQGSEA. CDR3 DNA: TGCAGCGTTGAAGGGGCGTCAGGGGGCAGCTATGGCTACACCTTC. Amino acids: CSVEGASGGSYGYTF.

This chain connects TRBV14 to TRBJ1-6, with 9 bases lining up with TRBD1. V shed 4 bases and J 10 bases; nucleotides not matched to a gene: 8. Germline CDR1 SGHDN, CDR2 FVKESK. This CDR3 region has 15 residues. CDR3 DNA sequence: TGTGCCAGCAGCCTCCGGGACAGGGAAATCTCACCCCTCCACTTT. Amino acid sequence: CASSLRDREISPLHF.

V is TRBV11-1 and J is TRBJ2-7, with 9 nucleotides matching TRBD1. Looked up from germline, CDR1 is SGHAT and CDR2 is FQDESV (reference sequence). CDR3 length: 15 amino acids. Unmatched junction bases numbered 13, after V lost 4 bases and J lost 9 bases. CDR3 amino acids: CASSYGTGFVQWQYF. As DNA, the CDR3 is TGTGCCAGCAGCTACGGGACAGGGTTCGTCCAATGGCAGTACTTC.

The chain couples TRBV28 to TRBJ2-7; D gene unclear. The CDR3 is 11 residues long. The germline V and J ends were trimmed by 2 bases and 4 bases, with 3 bases remaining between them. The V gene's germline CDR1 is MDHEN and CDR2 SYDVKM. The CDR3 spells CASSLQYEQYF. In nucleotides, the CDR3 is TGTGCCAGCAGTTTACAATACGAGCAGTACTTC.

The J gene is TRBJ2-1, the V gene TRBV11-2, with TRBD2 identical over 7 bases. Trimming cost V 8 bases and J 0 bases; bases outside gene matches: 10. Per germline, CDR1 SGHAT and CDR2 FQNNGV. The CDR3 has 16 residues. The CDR3 loop reads CASREAGVSSYNEQFF. CDR3 DNA: TGTGCCAGCCGGGAGGCGGGGGTTTCCTCCTACAATGAGCAGTTCTTC.

J is TRBJ2-5 and V is TRBV25-1, with a possible D match to TRBD2 (5 bases). This CDR3 region has 16 residues. Between the trimmed V and J ends, which lost 2 bases and 5 bases, there was a span of 18 bases. Germline values: CDR1 MGHDK, CDR2 SYGVNS. The CDR3 spells CASSEEGEGPRETQYF. The CDR3 DNA follows: TGTGCCAGCAGTGAAGAGGGTGAGGGCCCCCGGGAGACCCAGTACTTC.

The CDR3 is CASSQDGAGHQPQHF. The CDR3, as DNA: TGCGCCAGCAGCCAAGATGGAGCAGGGCACCAGCCCCAGCATTTT. The gene calls are TRBV4-1 and TRBJ1-5, with a weak D call TRBD1 (5 bases). V gave up 0 bases and J gave up 7 bases, with 13 bases separating them. This CDR3 contains 15 residues. Germline CDR1 reads MGHRA; CDR2 reads YSYEKL.

The chain employs TRBV19 and TRBJ2-1, with TRBD1 matching 10 bases. Germline CDR1 and CDR2: LNHDA and SQIVND (reference sequence). The junction had 1 base not matched to a gene; V was cut back by 4 bases and J by 4 bases. The CDR3 runs to 14 residues. The CDR3 is CASSRQGAYNEQFF. The CDR3 nucleotides read TGTGCCAGTAGTAGACAGGGGGCTTACAATGAGCAGTTCTTC.

The chain carries TRBV7-9 and TRBJ1-2; 9 positions match TRBD1. Germline CDR1 reads SEHNR; CDR2 reads FQNEAQ (reference sequence). This CDR3 is 13 amino acids long. V shed 5 bases and J 8 bases; nucleotides not matched to a gene: 6. The CDR3 nucleotides read TGTGCCAGCAGCCAAGGACAGGGGTACGGCTACACCTTC. It translates to CASSQGQGYGYTF.

The V gene is TRBV6-1, the J gene TRBJ2-1; D is unresolved. The length of the CDR3 is 14 residues. The germline V gene has CDR1 MNHNS and CDR2 SASEGT. With 2 bases removed from V and 12 bases from J, the gap between germline ends came to 17 bases. The CDR3 DNA sequence: TGTGCCAGCAGTGAACTGAGAGGAATAATGACGCAGTTCTTC. Its protein product is CASSELRGIMTQFF.

The rearrangement joins TRBV14 to TRBJ1-1; D is ambiguous. The CDR3 is 14 amino acids. Between the trimmed V and J ends, which lost 4 bases and 4 bases, there was a span of 13 bases. Germline V lookup: CDR1 SGHDN, CDR2 FVKESK. The CDR3 sequence: CASSPTGSGTEAFF. CDR3 DNA: TGTGCCAGCAGCCCGACGGGATCGGGCACTGAAGCTTTCTTT.

This CDR3 reads CASSRGTIDEQFF. The CDR3 DNA sequence: TGTGCCAGCAGCCGGGGGACTATCGATGAGCAGTTCTTC. The rearrangement joins TRBV7-9 to TRBJ2-1; TRBD2 matches 7 bases. The length of the CDR3 is 13 residues. V trimming: 5 bases; J trimming: 8 bases; junction bases outside the gene matches: 6. Looked up from germline, CDR1 is SEHNR and CDR2 is FQNEAQ (reference sequence).